This is a list of T cell receptor beta chains from one sample in a study of read filtering for tumor transcriptome and immune sequencing. TCRdb reprocessed the reads via MiXCR and lists one record per CDR3 protein. The sample holds some 120,000 distinct CDR3 sequences, approximately 12% seen once. The specimen was a population of CD138-negative cells sorted from bone marrow. All receptors derive from a donor aged 40 or over with multiple myeloma. CDR3s include the opening cysteine and the closing phenylalanine or tryptophan. The order of the fields is clone size, V gene, D gene, J gene, CDR3 protein, CDR3 DNA. The D gene is left open where the match is weak. Expanded clones are given a class, and other clones once, few, many or no size at all.

many,TRBV12-3/TRBV12-4,TRBD2,TRBJ2-5,CASRPGTSRETQYF,TGTGCCAGCAGACCGGGGACTAGCCGAGAGACCCAGTACTTC
many,TRBV7-8,NA,TRBJ2-5,CASSSTGLGETQYF,TGTGCCAGCAGCTCAACAGGGTTGGGTGAGACCCAGTACTTC
many,TRBV5-1,NA,TRBJ2-3,CASSLHGDTQYF,TGCGCCAGCAGCTTGCATGGAGATACGCAGTATTTT
many,TRBV18,TRBD2,TRBJ2-1,CASSPIGLAGGSSYNEQFF,TGTGCCAGCTCACCTATAGGACTAGCGGGAGGGAGCTCCTACAATGAGCAGTTCTTC
many,TRBV20-1,TRBD2,TRBJ2-1,CSSEGTSARSGGNEQFF,TGCAGTTCCGAAGGGACTAGCGCGAGATCTGGGGGCAATGAGCAGTTCTTC
many,TRBV19,NA,TRBJ1-2,CASSINWQGHYGYTF,TGTGCCAGTAGTATTAATTGGCAGGGGCACTATGGCTACACCTTC
many,TRBV7-2,TRBD1,TRBJ1-6,CASSLTGEAYNSPLHF,TGTGCCAGCAGCCTAACAGGGGAGGCCTATAATTCACCCCTCCACTTT
many,TRBV3-1,NA,TRBJ2-6,CASSQVPGSGANVLTF,TGTGCCAGCAGCCAAGTACCCGGGTCTGGGGCCAACGTCCTGACTTTC
many,TRBV7-9,TRBD1,TRBJ1-1,CASSLDRDSEAFF,TGTGCCAGCAGCTTAGACCGGGACAGTGAAGCTTTCTTT
many,TRBV5-1,NA,TRBJ1-1,CASSPTPGASRNTEAFF,TGCGCCAGCAGCCCCACCCCGGGCGCCTCGCGGAACACTGAAGCTTTCTTT
many,TRBV6-6,NA,TRBJ2-2,CASSYSEGGSGELFF,TGTGCCAGCAGTTACTCAGAGGGGGGATCCGGGGAGCTGTTTTTT
NA,TRBV4-2,TRBD1,TRBJ2-3,CASSREFGTGTDTQYF,TGTGCCAGCAGCAGGGAGTTTGGGACAGGCACAGATACGCAGTATTTT
NA,TRBV6-2/TRBV6-3,TRBD2,TRBJ2-5,CASSATSGSKETRYF,TGTGCCAGCAGCGCGACTAGCGGGAGCAAAGAGACCCGGTACTTC
many,TRBV28,NA,TRBJ2-7,CASSSSGHEQYF,TGTGCCAGCAGTTCAAGCGGTCACGAGCAGTACTTC
many,TRBV29-1,NA,TRBJ2-3,CSINFELARTDTQYF,TGCAGCATTAATTTTGAGCTAGCGCGCACAGATACGCAGTATTTT
few,TRBV5-1,NA,TRBJ1-2,CASSLVGQGADYGYAF,NA
many,TRBV7-6,NA,TRBJ2-5,CASSLALGALETQYF,TGTGCCAGCAGCTTAGCGCTTGGTGCGCTGGAGACCCAGTACTTC
many,TRBV13,TRBD2,TRBJ2-3,CASSSAGTSGGAPDTQYF,TGTGCCAGCAGCTCGGCCGGGACTAGCGGGGGGGCACCAGATACGCAGTATTTT
NA,TRBV5-1,TRBD1,TRBJ1-1,CASSLTGELNTEAFF,TGCGCCAGCAGCCTGACAGGGGAACTGAACACTGAAGCTTTCTTT
many,TRBV20-1,TRBD2,TRBJ2-3,CSAFPGLATDTQYF,TGCAGTGCATTTCCGGGACTAGCGACAGATACGCAGTATTTT
NA,TRBV5-1,NA,TRBJ2-7,CASSFTDGTEQYF,TGCGCCAGCAGCTTTACCGACGGTACCGAGCAGTACTTC
NA,TRBV7-9,NA,TRBJ2-7,CASRFVSGPLYEQYF,TGTGCCAGCAGATTCGTATCAGGCCCCTTATACGAGCAGTACTTC
many,TRBV29-1,NA,TRBJ1-5,CSVGEVYSNQPQHF,TGCAGCGTTGGAGAGGTATATAGCAATCAGCCCCAGCATTTT
many,TRBV19,NA,TRBJ2-2,CASSPTGYEGELFF,TGTGCCAGTAGTCCAACAGGGTATGAGGGGGAGCTGTTTTTT
many,TRBV12-3/TRBV12-4,TRBD1,TRBJ2-4,CASSTGTGAGENIQYF,TGTGCCAGCAGCACCGGGACAGGGGCTGGCGAAAACATTCAGTACTTC
NA,TRBV7-8,TRBD2,TRBJ2-2,CATLETSSAGELFF,TGTGCTACCCTAGAGACTAGCTCGGCCGGGGAGCTGTTTTTT
many,TRBV20-1,TRBD2,TRBJ2-1,CSARGTSGGSGVEQFF,TGCAGTGCTAGAGGGACGAGCGGGGGATCGGGGGTTGAGCAGTTCTTC
many,TRBV7-8,TRBD1,TRBJ2-1,CASSGDRDPYNEQFF,TGTGCCAGCAGCGGGGACAGAGACCCTTACAATGAGCAGTTCTTC
many,TRBV12-3/TRBV12-4,TRBD1,TRBJ2-1,CASTKDRGGYNEQFF,TGTGCCAGCACCAAAGACAGGGGTGGCTACAATGAGCAGTTCTTC
few,TRBV21-1,NA,TRBJ2-1,CASSSRDRVPSEGREQFF,TGTGCCAGCAGCTCCCGGGACAGGGTGCCTAGCGAGGGTCGAGAGCAGTTCTTC
many,TRBV4-1,NA,TRBJ2-7,CASSQRAIETYEQYF,TGCGCCAGCAGCCAACGGGCGATTGAAACCTACGAGCAGTACTTC
NA,TRBV29-1,NA,TRBJ2-2,CSVVPNTGELFF,TGCAGCGTTGTACCTAACACCGGGGAGCTGTTTTTT
many,TRBV20-1,NA,TRBJ1-1,CSALPGGAPEAFF,TGCAGTGCCCTCCCTGGGGGGGCTCCTGAAGCTTTCTTT
many,TRBV20-1,TRBD2,TRBJ2-1,CSARDMQGGRHSYNEQFF,TGCAGTGCTAGAGATATGCAGGGCGGGAGACACTCCTACAATGAGCAGTTCTTC
few,TRBV29-1,TRBD1,TRBJ1-4,CSVRQGDTRYF,TGCAGCGTTAGACAGGGAGATACGCGGTATTTT
NA,TRBV12-3/TRBV12-4,NA,TRBJ2-2,CASSLTAGELFF,TGTGCCAGCAGCCTAACGGCCGGGGAGCTGTTTTTT